There are a few counts of the clone carrying this TCR beta chain. Its matching antigen is unknown. The data are from a study of beta chain features in type 1 diabetes. Study overall: All samples combined gave roughly 100 million sorted cells for examination.

Broader study findings: Type 1 diabetes patients had TCRB CDR3s that were shorter (moderately but significantly so) in all four CD4+ subsets.

In germline, CDR1 is SGHTA, CDR2 FQGNSA. The V gene lost 4 bases and the J gene lost 6 bases, with 10 bases spanning the gap. The CDR3 is made up of 12 amino acids. The study reverse transcribed the entire isolated RNA, so it sequenced expressed TCRB transcripts. Sequenced by immunoSEQ multiplex PCR; TCRdb stores in-frame clones only, minus some. The sample has about 140,000 clones; 6.9% are singletons. The sequenced sample was central memory CD4+ T cells from blood. V usage is TRBV7-2 and J usage is TRBJ2-7; D uncertain. The sequence derives from a woman in her 30s in good health. Here the CDR3 reads CASSSLGGEQYF. The CDR3 bases are TGTGCCAGCAGCTCTCTAGGTGGCGAGCAGTACTTC. The whole variable domain, remainder taken from reference TRBV7-2 and TRBJ2-7, is GAGVSQSPSNKVTEKGKDVELRCDPISGHTALYWYRQSLGQGLEFLIYFQGNSAPDKSGLPSDRFSAERTGGSVSTLTIQRTQQEDSAVYLCASSSLGGEQYFGPGTRLTVT.